This TCR beta chain was observed in a study of control samples from healthy donors and cancer patients. Clones were sequenced by immunoSEQ multiplex PCR, and TCRdb holds only the in-frame ones, with some missing. The profile shows 80,000 to 100,000 clones, about 80% of them singletons. V lost 1 base and J 1 base, leaving 10 bases between the germline ends. CDR1 and CDR2 from the germline V gene are SQVTM and ANQGSEA. There are 14 residues in the CDR3. The TCR originated in a woman aged 25 to 39 in good health. Input material: blood. The chain employs TRBV29-1 and TRBJ1-2, with D unresolved. The DNA for the CDR3 is TGCAGCGTTGAAGGGCCGGAGAATAACTATGGCTACACCTTC. Translation: CSVEGPENNYGYTF.